This T cell receptor (beta chain) was sequenced during a study of blood T cell repertoires in COVID-19. Study-level information: Donors in the United States, Italy and Spain gave samples during acute or convalescent COVID-19. PBMCs, B-cell-depleted T cells, or T cells provided the cDNA or gDNA that made up the material.

The length of the CDR3 is 13 residues. CDR1 SNHLY and CDR2 FYNNEI come from the germline V gene. The V and J ends lost 4 bases and 6 bases, in that order; junction bases with no gene match: 2. Original methodology: By means of reference gene primer amplification, nucleated cell counts were estimated. The data were produced by immunoSEQ multiplex PCR, yet TCRdb's version contains in-frame clones alone and is incomplete. D and trimming come from the DNA, and the V and J calls and clone size come from that table. The sample comprises about 140,000 clones, 81% of which are singletons, and roughly 8.2% rests with the top ten.

The receptor's source is a human donor in a cohort sampled during active COVID-19. Sequencing input: peripheral blood. V is TRBV2 and J is TRBJ2-2; 7 positions match TRBD1. In DNA form, the CDR3 reads TGTGCCAGCAGTGCCCAGGGGGCCGGGGAGCTGTTTTTT. Translation gives CASSAQGAGELFF.